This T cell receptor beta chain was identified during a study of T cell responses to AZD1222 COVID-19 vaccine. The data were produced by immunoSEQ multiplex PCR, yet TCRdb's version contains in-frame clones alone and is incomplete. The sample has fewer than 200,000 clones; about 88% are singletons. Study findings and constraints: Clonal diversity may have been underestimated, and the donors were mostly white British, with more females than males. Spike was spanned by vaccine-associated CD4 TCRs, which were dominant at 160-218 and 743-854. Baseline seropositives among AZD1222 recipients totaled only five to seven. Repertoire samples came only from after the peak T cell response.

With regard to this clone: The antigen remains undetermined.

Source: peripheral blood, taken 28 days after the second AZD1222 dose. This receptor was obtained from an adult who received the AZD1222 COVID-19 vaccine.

The DNA for the CDR3 is TGTGCCAGCAGTTTAGGGGCGGGGGGCTGGGTAGAGACCCAGTACTTC. It yields the protein CASSLGAGGWVETQYF. This chain joins TRBV27 and TRBJ2-5; 8 bases agree with TRBD2. The CDR3 is made up of 16 amino acids. Germline assignment: CDR1 MNHEY and CDR2 SMNVEV (reference sequence). V gave up 2 bases and J gave up 4 bases; unmatched junction bases: 9.